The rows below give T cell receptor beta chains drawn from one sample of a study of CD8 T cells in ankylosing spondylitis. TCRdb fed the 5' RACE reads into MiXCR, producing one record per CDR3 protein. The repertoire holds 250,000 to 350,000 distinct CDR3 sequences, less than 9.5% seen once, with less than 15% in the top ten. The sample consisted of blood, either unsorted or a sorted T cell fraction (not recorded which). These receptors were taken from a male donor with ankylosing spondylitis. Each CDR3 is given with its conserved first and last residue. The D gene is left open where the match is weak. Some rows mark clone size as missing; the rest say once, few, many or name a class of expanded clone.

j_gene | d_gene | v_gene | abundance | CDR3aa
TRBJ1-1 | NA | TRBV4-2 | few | CASSQDLPSGAFF
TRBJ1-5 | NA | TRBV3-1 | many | CASSRDINQPQHF
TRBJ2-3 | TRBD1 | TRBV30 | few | CAWSGGQGGFTQYF
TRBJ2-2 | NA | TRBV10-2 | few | CASRPGPRTGELFF
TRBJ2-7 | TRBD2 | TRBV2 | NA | CASRGLAGAREQYF
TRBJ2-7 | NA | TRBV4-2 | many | CASSQGGYEQYF
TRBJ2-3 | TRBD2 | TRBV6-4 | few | CASKPRASGRDTQYF
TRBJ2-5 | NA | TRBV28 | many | CASKGVYQQTQYF
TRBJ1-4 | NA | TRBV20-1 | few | CSASPSTGANEKLFF
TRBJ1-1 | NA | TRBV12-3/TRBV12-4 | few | CASSLGYVADTEAFF
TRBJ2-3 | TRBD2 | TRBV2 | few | CASNRLAGGDTQYF
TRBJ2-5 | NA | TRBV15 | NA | CATSRDSTLQETQYF
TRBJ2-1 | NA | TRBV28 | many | CASSQTKGPYNEQFF
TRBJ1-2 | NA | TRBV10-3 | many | CAISESTGSSGYTF
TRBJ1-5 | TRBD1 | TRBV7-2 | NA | CASSLGGQGGQPQHF
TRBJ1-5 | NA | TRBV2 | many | CASREGEWSNQPQHF
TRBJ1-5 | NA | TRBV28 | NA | CASTDNQPQHF
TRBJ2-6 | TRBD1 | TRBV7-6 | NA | CASSAYGDRAGANVLTF
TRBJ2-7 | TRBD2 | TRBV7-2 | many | CASTTGLAGYEQYF
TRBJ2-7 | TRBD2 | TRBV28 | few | CASSRGTSISYEQYF
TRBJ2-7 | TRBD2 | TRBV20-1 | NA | CSARDSGSFYEQYF
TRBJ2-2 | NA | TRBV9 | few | CASSAVGLNSGELFF
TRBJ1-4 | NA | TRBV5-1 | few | CASSLARPEEKLFF
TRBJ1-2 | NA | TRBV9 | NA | CASSGQQGRGYGYTF
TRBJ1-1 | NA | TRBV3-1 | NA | CASSQVSSPVTEAFF
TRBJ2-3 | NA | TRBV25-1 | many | CASSEVGLRRDTQYF
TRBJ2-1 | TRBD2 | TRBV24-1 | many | CATSDFRPRLAGVVEQFF
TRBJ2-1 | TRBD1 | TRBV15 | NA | CATSRGQGVPSSYNEQFF
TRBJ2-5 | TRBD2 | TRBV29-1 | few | CSVEARTGGPGETQYF
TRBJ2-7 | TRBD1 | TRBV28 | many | CASSPGTGRFYEQYF
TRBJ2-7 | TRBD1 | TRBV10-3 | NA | CAISSGQTYEQYF
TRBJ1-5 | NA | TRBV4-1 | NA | CASSQVWGEGQPQHF
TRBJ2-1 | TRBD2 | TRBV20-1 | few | CSARLAGVSGYNEQFF
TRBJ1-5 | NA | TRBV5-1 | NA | CASSLEGEPQHF
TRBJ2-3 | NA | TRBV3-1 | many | CASSQEFRARRYF
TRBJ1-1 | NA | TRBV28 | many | CASSRDPRGTEAFF
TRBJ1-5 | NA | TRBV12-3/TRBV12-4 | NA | CASSRRTDSNQPQHF
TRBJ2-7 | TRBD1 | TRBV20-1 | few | CSAPRGTGVYEQYF